This is a list of T cell receptor beta chains from one sample in a study of blood T cell repertoires in COVID-19. Assay: immunoSEQ multiplex PCR; the TCRdb copy retains only in-frame clones and omits some. The sample lists roughly 90,000 clones, 85% to 90% occurring once. The specimen sequenced was peripheral blood. The receptors were gathered from a human donor in a cohort sampled during active COVID-19. Each CDR3 is given with its conserved first and last residue. The D gene is left open where the match is weak.

CDR3aa	v_gene	d_gene	j_gene
CASSLSQNTGELFF	TRBV5-1	NA	TRBJ2-2
CASSPPGGTYYEQYF	TRBV7-9	NA	TRBJ2-7
CASSPGGTSGQYEQYF	TRBV18	TRBD2	TRBJ2-7
CASSLTREYNEQFF	TRBV7-3	NA	TRBJ2-1
CASSPSPGLAGVVGTQYF	TRBV19	TRBD2	TRBJ2-5
CASSLGQGRWSYEQYF	TRBV11-2	NA	TRBJ2-7
CSVVREFGEQFF	TRBV29-1	NA	TRBJ2-1
CASSAIGASGNYEQYF	TRBV7-9	TRBD2	TRBJ2-7
CASSKSGTSASYEQYF	TRBV19	TRBD2	TRBJ2-7
CASSYGRQGGRSPLHF	TRBV6-5	TRBD1	TRBJ1-6
CASSPQNGRRETQYF	TRBV3-1/TRBV3-2	TRBD2	TRBJ2-5
CASKGTGDSPLHF	TRBV28	TRBD1	TRBJ1-6
CASARTGGNYGYTF	TRBV18	TRBD1	TRBJ1-2
CASSQGAGTGVQETQYF	TRBV4-1	TRBD1	TRBJ2-5
CASETRVRQGRSEQYF	TRBV28	TRBD1	TRBJ2-7
CASSLFPSGGADTQYF	TRBV5-1	TRBD2	TRBJ2-3
CASSSVGGGQNEQYF	TRBV5-8	NA	TRBJ2-7
CASSAQDRGITGELFF	TRBV19	NA	TRBJ2-2
CASSSSGNSYNEQFF	TRBV3-1/TRBV3-2	NA	TRBJ2-1
CASSGSTDTQYF	TRBV3-1/TRBV3-2	NA	TRBJ2-3
CASSDFGSFSYNEQFF	TRBV19	NA	TRBJ2-1
CASSAEREPSYEQYF	TRBV2	TRBD2	TRBJ2-7
CASSRTGGDQPQHF	TRBV18	TRBD1	TRBJ1-5
CASSNAARREGRSYNEQFF	TRBV19	TRBD2	TRBJ2-1
CASSLDGFIYNEQFF	TRBV5-6	NA	TRBJ2-1
CASSFEGGAYEQYF	TRBV7-6	NA	TRBJ2-7
CASKPRGSTDTQYF	TRBV6-5	NA	TRBJ2-3
CASSTTGQSEQYF	TRBV18	TRBD1	TRBJ2-7
CASSPDSYGYTF	TRBV5-1	NA	TRBJ1-2
CASSQVTGPSGGYTF	TRBV3-1/TRBV3-2	NA	TRBJ1-2
CASSLSGGQAYNSPLHF	TRBV7-8	NA	TRBJ1-6
CASKQGGNTGELFF	TRBV5-1	TRBD1	TRBJ2-2
CASSFTGTFSGNTIYF	TRBV9	NA	TRBJ1-3
CASSLTGSHQPQHF	TRBV28	NA	TRBJ1-5
CASSAGQGARKAFF	TRBV28	TRBD1	TRBJ1-1
CASSPSAGARETQYF	TRBV7-3	NA	TRBJ2-5
CASRGGNQPQHF	TRBV18	NA	TRBJ1-5
CAISESPGDEQFF	TRBV10-3	NA	TRBJ2-1
CASSQDERERSDTQYF	TRBV4-1	TRBD2	TRBJ2-3
CASSLVAGGYEQYF	TRBV5-1	TRBD2	TRBJ2-7
CASPGGGYTGELFF	TRBV10-3	TRBD2	TRBJ2-2
CASSFTSGPGELFF	TRBV5-5	TRBD2	TRBJ2-2
CASSFMPGESYNSPLHF	TRBV5-5	NA	TRBJ1-6
CASSFRRGGTQYF	TRBV12-3/TRBV12-4	NA	TRBJ2-5
CAGLAAGELFF	TRBV28	NA	TRBJ2-2
CASSLGQGSEGYTF	TRBV3-1/TRBV3-2	TRBD1	TRBJ1-2
CASRPVPAGAYNEQFF	TRBV27	TRBD2	TRBJ2-1
CASLGGQGVAEAFF	TRBV2	TRBD1	TRBJ1-1
CASSARTVYSNQPQHF	TRBV7-3	NA	TRBJ1-5
CASSPQTGISNYGYTF	TRBV9	TRBD1	TRBJ1-2
CASSFSYRAGGTYNEQFF	TRBV27	TRBD2	TRBJ2-1
CASSRGPNNSPLHF	TRBV27	NA	TRBJ1-6
CASSQERGGGYQNYGYTF	TRBV4-2	NA	TRBJ1-2
CASSSALRSTEAFF	TRBV5-5	NA	TRBJ1-1